The 24 T cell receptor beta chains presented below share a single source sample, sequenced in a study of shared clonotypes between healthy human individuals. The data were produced by immunoSEQ multiplex PCR, yet TCRdb's version contains in-frame clones alone and is incomplete. Here the sample spans over 150,000 clones, 65% to 70% being singletons. The sequencing sample was made of memory CD4+ T cells sorted from blood. The subset denotes: CD45RA-negative fraction. Source of these receptors: a man aged 25-45 years in good health.

The chain recombines TRBV14 with TRBJ1-3; no clear D. This CDR3 has 15 amino acids. In germline, CDR1 is SGHDN, CDR2 FVKESK. V was shortened by 1 base and J by 0 bases, with 7 bases between the two germline ends. CDR3 region: CASSQARFSGNTIYF. For the CDR3, the DNA is TGTGCCAGCAGCCAAGCCAGGTTCTCTGGAAACACCATATATTTT.

This chain links TRBV28 with TRBJ2-1; tentative D call: TRBD2 (5 bases). This CDR3 is 13 amino acids long. Germline values: CDR1 MDHEN, CDR2 SYDVKM. The ends were cut back, 5 bases at V and 8 bases at J, with 13 bases in the middle. The CDR3 DNA reads TGTGCCAGCAGTCTCCTAGCAACCCATGAGCAGTTCTTC. Its translation is CASSLLATHEQFF.

This chain links TRBV6-1 with TRBJ2-7; 11 bases are a match to TRBD1. Germline V gene data show CDR1 as MNHNS and CDR2 as SASEGT. V lost 7 bases, J lost 3 bases, and 2 bases stayed unmatched. The CDR3 extends over 13 amino acids. Written as DNA, the CDR3 is TGTGCCAGCACCGGGACAGGGGGCTACGAGCAGTACTTC. As protein: CASTGTGGYEQYF.

The rearrangement links TRBV5-4 to TRBJ2-7; D could derive from TRBD1 or TRBD2 (5 bases each). Trimming took 8 bases from V and 7 from J, leaving 31 bases between them. The CDR3 has 17 residues. CDR1 and CDR2 from the germline V gene are SGHNT and YYREEE (reference sequence). The CDR3 loop is CASALASGPTGFLEQYF. The CDR3 DNA follows: TGTGCCAGTGCGTTGGCGTCGGGGCCCACCGGCTTTCTAGAGCAGTACTTC.

This chain connects TRBV2 to TRBJ2-1; 10 nucleotides agree with TRBD2. CDR1 and CDR2 (germline): SNHLY, FYNNEI. This CDR3 has 15 residues. The trim removed 6 bases at V and 4 bases at J, leaving 6 bases unmatched. The CDR3 DNA reads TGTGCCAGCAGAAGCGGGAGGGATTTATACAATGAGCAGTTCTTC. This sequence encodes CASRSGRDLYNEQFF.

The chain couples TRBV7-9 to TRBJ2-7; tentatively, D is TRBD2 (5 bases). The V gene's germline CDR1 is SEHNR and CDR2 FQNEAQ (reference sequence). The CDR3 sequence is 14 residues long. Trimming pared 2 bases from V and 7 bases from J, leaving 15 bases between. The CDR3 loop reads CASSLFEGAGEQYF. CDR3 bases: TGTGCCAGCAGCTTATTCGAGGGTGCCGGGGAGCAGTACTTC.

The chain links TRBV6-1 to TRBJ2-7; TRBD2 matches 7 bases. The CDR3 spans 15 residues. V trimming: 6 bases; J trimming: 2 bases; junction bases outside the gene matches: 10. CDR1 is MNHNS, CDR2 SASEGT, per germline. The CDR3 bases are TGTGCCAGCAGCCCTGGGGGGGGAACACCCTACGAGCAGTACTTC. Translated, it gives CASSPGGGTPYEQYF.

The V call is TRBV9, the J call TRBJ2-6; 11 bases are a match to TRBD1. There are 16 residues in the CDR3. Losses at the gene ends were 6 bases for V and 3 bases for J; bases not matched to a gene: 5. CDR1 is SGDLS, CDR2 YYNGEE, per germline. The CDR3: CASTRDRGSGANVLTF. CDR3 in DNA: TGTGCCAGCACAAGGGACAGGGGGAGTGGGGCCAACGTCCTGACTTTC.

The chain couples TRBV7-3 to TRBJ2-6; D gene ambiguous. V lost 3 bases to trimming and J lost 0 bases, with 6 bases between them. This CDR3 contains 15 residues. From germline, CDR1 is SGHTA and CDR2 FQGTGA. CDR3 in DNA: TGTGCCAGCAGCTTCCCCGGCTCTGGGGCCAACGTCCTGACTTTC. This translates into CASSFPGSGANVLTF.

This CDR3 is CASSFSTSNGYTF. In nucleotides, the CDR3 is TGCGCCAGCAGCTTTTCAACCTCGAATGGCTACACCTTC. This chain connects TRBV5-1 to TRBJ1-2; no reliable D call. V lost 2 bases and J 6 bases, leaving 11 bases between the germline ends. The CDR3 spans 13 residues. Germline loops: CDR1 SGHRS, CDR2 YFSETQ.

The chain joins TRBV28 to TRBJ1-2, with 8 positions matching TRBD1. The CDR3 runs 14 residues. V lost 6 bases, J lost 4 bases, and 7 bases stayed unmatched. Germline-derived CDR1 and CDR2 are MDHEN and SYDVKM. The CDR3 is CASSIYQGAYGYTF. The DNA of the CDR3 is TGTGCCAGCAGCATCTATCAGGGGGCCTATGGCTACACCTTC.

The gene calls are TRBV27 and TRBJ2-7; D not resolved. The V end lost 1 base, the J end lost 5 bases, and 12 bases lay between the germline ends. CDR1 is MNHEY and CDR2 is SMNVEV in the germline V gene (reference sequence). The CDR3 is made up of 14 amino acids. The CDR3 here is CASSLLAGRHEQYF. DNA for the CDR3: TGTGCCAGCAGTTTATTGGCAGGTCGGCACGAGCAGTACTTC.

The rearrangement uses TRBV7-9 and TRBJ2-7, with a tentative D call TRBD1 (6 bases). Germline lookup yields CDR1 SEHNR and CDR2 FQNEAQ (reference sequence). The CDR3 contains 15 residues. V was trimmed by 5 bases and J by 2 bases, leaving 16 bases between them. In nucleotides, the CDR3 is TGTGCCAGCAGCCGCGAAACAGGGTTCCCCTACGAGCAGTACTTC. This encodes CASSRETGFPYEQYF.

J is TRBJ1-5 and V is TRBV27; D gene uncertain. This CDR3 comprises 14 residues. Germline lookup yields CDR1 MNHEY and CDR2 SMNVEV (reference sequence). V was trimmed by 5 bases and J by 5 bases, leaving 13 bases between them. CDR3 DNA: TGTGCCAGCAGTGTCGCCCAGCGGGATCAGCCCCAGCATTTT. This sequence encodes CASSVAQRDQPQHF.

A note on this clone: The sample has other DNA sequences that encode this CDR3 too. The chain uses TRBV27 and TRBJ2-5; unclear D gene. Trimming took 6 bases from V and 4 from J, leaving 6 bases between them. This CDR3 region has 11 residues. Per the germline V gene, CDR1 is MNHEY and CDR2 is SMNVEV (reference sequence). The CDR3 sequence: CASSLGETQYF. The CDR3 DNA follows: TGTGCCAGCAGCCTGGGAGAGACCCAGTACTTC.

The rearrangement links TRBV2 to TRBJ2-7; tentatively, D is TRBD1 (6 bases). The ends were cut back, 2 bases at V and 6 bases at J, with 17 bases in the middle. This CDR3 has 15 residues. Germline V gives CDR1 SNHLY, CDR2 FYNNEI. CDR3 sequence: CASSETRSRGGEQYF. DNA of the CDR3: TGTGCCAGCAGTGAAACTCGGTCCAGGGGTGGCGAGCAGTACTTC.

V is TRBV18 and J is TRBJ1-1, with 9 nucleotides matching TRBD1. CDR1 and CDR2 (germline): KGHSH, LQKENI. The CDR3 is 16 residues long. The junction had 12 bases not matched to a gene; V was cut back by 3 bases and J by 7 bases. The CDR3 DNA follows: TGTGCCAGCTCACCTGGGACAGGGTCCTTCGGGAGTGAAGCTTTCTTT. Translating gives CASSPGTGSFGSEAFF.

The count of this clone is one. The rearrangement uses TRBV28 and TRBJ2-5; 14 nucleotides agree with TRBD2. The CDR3 loop spans 17 amino acids. Per germline, CDR1 MDHEN and CDR2 SYDVKM. The V and J ends lost 5 bases and 1 base, in that order; junction bases with no gene match: 6. CDR3 amino acids: CASSRTSGRQGQETQYF. In nucleotides, the CDR3 is TGTGCCAGCAGTCGGACTAGCGGGAGGCAGGGCCAAGAGACCCAGTACTTC.

This clone has a handful of counts. This rearrangement joins TRBV18 to TRBJ1-1; D unresolved. V was pared by 2 bases and J by 1 base, with 14 bases between. The CDR3 has 16 amino acids. Germline loops: CDR1 KGHSH, CDR2 LQKENI. CDR3 sequence: CASSPALGRRNTEAFF. CDR3 DNA: TGTGCCAGCTCACCAGCCTTAGGTAGGAGGAACACTGAAGCTTTCTTT.

The chain joins TRBV10-2 to TRBJ2-7; 9 bases align to TRBD1. CDR1 is WSHSY, CDR2 SAAADI, per germline. The CDR3 sequence is 14 residues long. The J segment lost 2 bases and the V segment lost 6 bases, leaving 5 bases of the junction unmatched. In DNA form, the CDR3 reads TGCGCCAGCAGGGGGACAGGGAACGCCTACGAGCAGTACTTC. Translated, it gives CASRGTGNAYEQYF.

The chain employs TRBV30 and TRBJ2-2; D assignment may be TRBD1 or TRBD2 (6 bases each). The V gene's germline CDR1 is GTSNPN and CDR2 SVGIG (reference sequence). The CDR3 spans 15 residues. V lost 0 bases, J lost 5 bases, and 13 bases lay in between. CDR3 amino acids: CAWSVLGAGTGELFF. CDR3 nucleotides: TGTGCCTGGAGTGTACTGGGGGCGGGGACCGGGGAGCTGTTTTTT. The full variable domain, rest sourced from reference TRBV30 and TRBJ2-2, is SQTIHQWPATLVQPVGSPLSLECTVEGTSNPNLYWYRQAAGRGLQLLFYSVGIGQISSEVPQNLSASRPQDRQFILSSKKLLLSDSGFYLCAWSVLGAGTGELFFGEGSRLTVL.

The genes are TRBV10-3 and TRBJ2-2; 8 nucleotides align to TRBD2. There are 16 residues in the CDR3. The V segment lost 8 bases and the J segment 0 bases; nucleotides outside the gene matches: 8. Germline assignment: CDR1 ENHRY and CDR2 SYGVKD. The CDR3 DNA reads TGTGCCATCGGGGGTAGCGGGAACGCGAACACCGGGGAGCTGTTTTTT. The encoded protein is CAIGGSGNANTGELFF.

This clone was seen more than once but under ten times. The germline gene is not matched at one end of the junction; a read error may be the cause. V usage is TRBV10-3 and J usage is TRBJ1-2; D is possibly TRBD1 (5 bases). This CDR3 is built from 12 residues. Germline CDR1 and CDR2: ENHRY and SYGVKD. This chain's CDR3 is CATSDSRYGYTF. The CDR3 nucleotides are TGTGCCACCAGTGACAGCCGATATGGCTACACCTTC.

This CDR3 is CASSVSGGGINEQFF. The CDR3 DNA sequence: TGTGCCAGCAGCGTATCGGGGGGAGGGATTAATGAGCAGTTCTTC. The chain uses TRBV7-2 and TRBJ2-1; the match to TRBD2 covers 7 bases. Losses at the gene ends were 5 bases for V and 7 bases for J; bases not matched to a gene: 11. Germline V lookup: CDR1 SGHTA, CDR2 FQGNSA. The CDR3 is 15 residues long.